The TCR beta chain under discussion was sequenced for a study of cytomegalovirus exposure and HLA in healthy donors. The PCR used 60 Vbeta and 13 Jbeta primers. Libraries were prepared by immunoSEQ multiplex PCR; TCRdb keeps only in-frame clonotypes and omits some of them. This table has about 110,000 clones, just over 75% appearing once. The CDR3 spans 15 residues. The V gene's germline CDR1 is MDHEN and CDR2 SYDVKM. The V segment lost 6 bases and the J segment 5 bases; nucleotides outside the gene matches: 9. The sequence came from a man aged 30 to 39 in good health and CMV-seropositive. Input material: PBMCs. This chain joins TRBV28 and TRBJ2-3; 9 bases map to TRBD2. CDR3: CASRSGGTSRDTQYF. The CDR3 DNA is TGTGCCAGCAGGTCCGGAGGGACTAGCCGAGATACGCAGTATTTT.